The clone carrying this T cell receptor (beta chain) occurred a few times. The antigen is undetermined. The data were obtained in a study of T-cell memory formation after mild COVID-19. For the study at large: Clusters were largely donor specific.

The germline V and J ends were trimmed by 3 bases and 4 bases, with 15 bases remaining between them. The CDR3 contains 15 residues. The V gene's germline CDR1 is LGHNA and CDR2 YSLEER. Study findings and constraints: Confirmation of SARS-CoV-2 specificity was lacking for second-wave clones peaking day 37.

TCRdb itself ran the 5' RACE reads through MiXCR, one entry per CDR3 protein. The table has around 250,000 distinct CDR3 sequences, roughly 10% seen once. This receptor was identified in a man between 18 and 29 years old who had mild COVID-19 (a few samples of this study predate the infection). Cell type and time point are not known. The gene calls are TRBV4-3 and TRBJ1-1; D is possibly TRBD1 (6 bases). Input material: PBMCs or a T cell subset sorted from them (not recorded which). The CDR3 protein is CASSQEDSPGTEAFF. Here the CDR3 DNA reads TGCGCCAGCAGCCAGGAGGACAGCCCAGGCACTGAAGCTTTCTTT.